This T cell receptor (beta chain) appears in the sequencing data of a study of quantifying T cell responses using KT2 cells. The wider study: cDNA was made from DNase-treated RNA using alpha and beta constant primers.

The cDNA 3' end received a ligated oligonucleotide with a UMI. An equimolar mix of RC1.1 and RC1.2 primed the beta chain across TRBC1 and TRBC2. MiXCR, run by TCRdb on the UMI-ligation and nested PCR reads, gives a single entry per CDR3 protein. The sample holds 52,000 or so distinct CDR3 sequences, roughly an eighth seen once. In its sample, this clonotype was seen many times. Losses at the gene ends were 4 bases for V and 6 bases for J; bases not matched to a gene: 8. The V gene's germline CDR1 is SGHRS and CDR2 YFSETQ. The CDR3 extends over 15 amino acids. This TCR was recovered from a human donor. Sequenced sample: PBMCs spiked with cells of the T cell clone KT2. The V and J genes are TRBV5-1 and TRBJ2-4, with 9 bases matching TRBD1. The CDR3 bases are TGCGCCAGCAGCGCCAGGGACAGGGAAATAAACATTCAGTACTTC. This sequence encodes CASSARDREINIQYF.